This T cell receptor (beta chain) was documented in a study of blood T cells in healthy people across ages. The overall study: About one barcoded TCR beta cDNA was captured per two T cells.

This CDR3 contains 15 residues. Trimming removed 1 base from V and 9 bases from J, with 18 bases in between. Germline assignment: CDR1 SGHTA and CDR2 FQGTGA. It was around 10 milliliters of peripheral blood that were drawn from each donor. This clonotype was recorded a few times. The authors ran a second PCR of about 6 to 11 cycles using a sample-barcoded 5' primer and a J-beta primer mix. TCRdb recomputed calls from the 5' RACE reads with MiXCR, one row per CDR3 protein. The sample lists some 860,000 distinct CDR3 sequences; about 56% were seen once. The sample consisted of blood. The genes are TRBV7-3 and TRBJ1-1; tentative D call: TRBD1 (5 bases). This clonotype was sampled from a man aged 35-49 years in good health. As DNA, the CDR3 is TGTGCCAGCAGCTTAAAACCGGGGGTTACGAATAAAGCTTTCTTT. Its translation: CASSLKPGVTNKAFF. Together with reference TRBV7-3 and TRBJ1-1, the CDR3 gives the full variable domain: GAGVSQTPSNKVTEKGKYVELRCDPISGHTALYWYRQSLGQGPEFLIYFQGTGAADDSGLPNDRFFAVRPEGSVSTLKIQRTERGDSAVYLCASSLKPGVTNKAFFGQGTRLTVV.